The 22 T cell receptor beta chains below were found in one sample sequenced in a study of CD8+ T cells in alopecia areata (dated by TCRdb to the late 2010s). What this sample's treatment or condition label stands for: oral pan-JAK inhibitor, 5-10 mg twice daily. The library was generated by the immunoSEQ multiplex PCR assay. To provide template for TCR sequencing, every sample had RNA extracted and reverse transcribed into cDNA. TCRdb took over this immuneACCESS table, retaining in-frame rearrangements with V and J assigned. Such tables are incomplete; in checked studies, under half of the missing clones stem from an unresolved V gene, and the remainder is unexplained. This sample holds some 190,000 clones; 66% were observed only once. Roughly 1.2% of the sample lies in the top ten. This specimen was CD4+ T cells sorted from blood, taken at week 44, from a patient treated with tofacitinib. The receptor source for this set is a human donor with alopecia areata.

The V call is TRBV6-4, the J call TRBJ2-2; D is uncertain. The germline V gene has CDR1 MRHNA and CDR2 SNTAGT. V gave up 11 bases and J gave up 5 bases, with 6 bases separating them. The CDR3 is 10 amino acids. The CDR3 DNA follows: TGTGCCGGCGAAACCGGGGAGCTGTTTTTT. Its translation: CAGETGELFF.

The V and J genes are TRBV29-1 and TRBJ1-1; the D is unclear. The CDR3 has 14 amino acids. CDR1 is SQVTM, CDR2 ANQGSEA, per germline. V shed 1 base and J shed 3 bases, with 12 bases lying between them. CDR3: CSVEVTGLYTEAFF. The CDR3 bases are TGCAGCGTTGAAGTTACCGGGCTATACACTGAAGCTTTCTTT.

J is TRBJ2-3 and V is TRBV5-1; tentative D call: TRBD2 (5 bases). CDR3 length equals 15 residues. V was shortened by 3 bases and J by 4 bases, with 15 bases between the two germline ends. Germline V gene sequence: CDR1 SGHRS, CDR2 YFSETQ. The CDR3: CASSSDSEGPDTQYF. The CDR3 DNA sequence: TGCGCCAGCAGCTCCGATAGCGAAGGCCCAGATACGCAGTATTTT.

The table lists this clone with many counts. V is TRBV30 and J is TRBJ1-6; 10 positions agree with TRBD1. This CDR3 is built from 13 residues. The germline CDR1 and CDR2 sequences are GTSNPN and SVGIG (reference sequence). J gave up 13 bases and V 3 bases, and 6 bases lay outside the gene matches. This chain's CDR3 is CAWRTGGAGPLHF. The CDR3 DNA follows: TGTGCCTGGAGGACAGGGGGCGCGGGCCCCCTCCACTTT.

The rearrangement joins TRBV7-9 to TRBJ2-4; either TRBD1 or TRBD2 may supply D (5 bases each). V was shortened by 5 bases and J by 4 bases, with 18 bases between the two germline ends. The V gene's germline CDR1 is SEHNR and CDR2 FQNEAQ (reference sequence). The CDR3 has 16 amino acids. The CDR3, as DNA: TGTGCCAGCAGCAACCCCACACGGGACGCAAAAAACATTCAGTACTTC. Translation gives CASSNPTRDAKNIQYF.

Here the CDR3 reads CASSQAGVQGAYGYTF. The CDR3 DNA sequence: TGTGCCAGCAGCCAAGCAGGAGTACAGGGGGCTTATGGCTACACCTTC. The chain links TRBV14 to TRBJ1-2, with 9 bases fitting TRBD1. Germline V lookup: CDR1 SGHDN, CDR2 FVKESK. V trimming: 1 base; J trimming: 5 bases; junction bases outside the gene matches: 8. The CDR3 covers 16 residues.

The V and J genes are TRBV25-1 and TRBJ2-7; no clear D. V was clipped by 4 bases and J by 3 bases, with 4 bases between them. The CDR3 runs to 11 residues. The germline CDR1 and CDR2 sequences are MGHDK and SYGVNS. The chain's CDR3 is CASSGLYEQYF. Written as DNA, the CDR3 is TGTGCCAGCAGTGGCCTCTACGAGCAGTACTTC.

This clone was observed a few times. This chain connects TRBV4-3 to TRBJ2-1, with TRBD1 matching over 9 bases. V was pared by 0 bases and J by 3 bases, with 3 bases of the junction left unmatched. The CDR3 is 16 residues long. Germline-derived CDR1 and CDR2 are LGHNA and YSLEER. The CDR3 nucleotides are TGCGCCAGCAGCCAAGAAGGGACAGGGAACTACAATGAGCAGTTCTTC. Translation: CASSQEGTGNYNEQFF.

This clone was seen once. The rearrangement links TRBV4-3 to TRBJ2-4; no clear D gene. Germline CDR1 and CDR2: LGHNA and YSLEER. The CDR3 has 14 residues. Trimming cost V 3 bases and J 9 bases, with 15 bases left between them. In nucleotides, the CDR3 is TGCGCCAGCAGCCAGACGACCTCCGGGCCCATTCAGTACTTC. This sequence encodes CASSQTTSGPIQYF.

The CDR3 nucleotides are TGTGCCACCAGCAGACCCGGGACACCAGAAGGTGAAAAACTGTTTTTT. It is translated as CATSRPGTPEGEKLFF. The J gene is TRBJ1-4, the V gene TRBV15; D possibly corresponds to TRBD1 (6 bases). Trimming stripped 2 bases from V and 7 bases from J, with 17 bases between. Germline CDR1 is LNHNV and CDR2 is YYDKDF (reference sequence). This CDR3 spans 16 amino acids.

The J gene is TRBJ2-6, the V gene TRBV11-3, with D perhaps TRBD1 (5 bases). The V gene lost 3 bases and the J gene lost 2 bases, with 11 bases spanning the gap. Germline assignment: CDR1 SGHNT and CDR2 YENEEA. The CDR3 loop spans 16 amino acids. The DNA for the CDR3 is TGTGCCAGCAGCTTTCAGGGTCTGGCTGGGGCCAACGTCCTGACTTTC. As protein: CASSFQGLAGANVLTF.

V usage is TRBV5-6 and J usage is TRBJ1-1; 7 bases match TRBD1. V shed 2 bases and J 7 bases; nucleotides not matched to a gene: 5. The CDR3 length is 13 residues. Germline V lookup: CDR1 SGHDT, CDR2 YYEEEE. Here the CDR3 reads CASSFADRLEAFF. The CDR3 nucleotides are TGTGCCAGCAGCTTCGCGGACAGGCTTGAAGCTTTCTTT.

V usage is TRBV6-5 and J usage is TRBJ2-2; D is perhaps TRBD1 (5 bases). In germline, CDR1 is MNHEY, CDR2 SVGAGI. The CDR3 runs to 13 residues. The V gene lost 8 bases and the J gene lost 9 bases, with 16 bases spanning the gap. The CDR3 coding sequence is TGTGCCAGCTATCAAACAGGCAACCGGGAGCTGTTTTTT. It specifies CASYQTGNRELFF.

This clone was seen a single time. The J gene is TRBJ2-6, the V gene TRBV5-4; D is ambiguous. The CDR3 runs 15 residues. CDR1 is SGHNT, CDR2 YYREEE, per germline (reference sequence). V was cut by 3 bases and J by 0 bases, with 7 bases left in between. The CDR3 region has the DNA TGTGCCAGCAGCTCGACCAGCTCTGGGGCCAACGTCCTGACTTTC. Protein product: CASSSTSSGANVLTF.

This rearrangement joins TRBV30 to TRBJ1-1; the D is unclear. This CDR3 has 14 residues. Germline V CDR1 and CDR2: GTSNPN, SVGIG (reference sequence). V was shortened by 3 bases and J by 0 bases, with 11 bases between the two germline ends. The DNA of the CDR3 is TGTGCCTGGAGGGCCCTTTTTTTGAACACTGAAGCTTTCTTT. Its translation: CAWRALFLNTEAFF.

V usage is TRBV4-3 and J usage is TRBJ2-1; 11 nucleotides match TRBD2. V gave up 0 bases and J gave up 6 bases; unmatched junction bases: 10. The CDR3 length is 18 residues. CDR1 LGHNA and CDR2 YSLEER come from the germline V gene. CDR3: CASSQDPPTSGGINEQFF. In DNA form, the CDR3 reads TGCGCCAGCAGCCAAGACCCTCCCACTAGCGGGGGAATCAATGAGCAGTTCTTC.

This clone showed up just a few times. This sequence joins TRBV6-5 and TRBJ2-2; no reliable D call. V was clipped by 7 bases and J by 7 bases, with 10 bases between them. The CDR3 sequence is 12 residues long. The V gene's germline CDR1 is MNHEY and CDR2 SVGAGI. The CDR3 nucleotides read TGTGCCAGCAACGCAGTAGGCGGGGAGCTGTTTTTT. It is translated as CASNAVGGELFF.

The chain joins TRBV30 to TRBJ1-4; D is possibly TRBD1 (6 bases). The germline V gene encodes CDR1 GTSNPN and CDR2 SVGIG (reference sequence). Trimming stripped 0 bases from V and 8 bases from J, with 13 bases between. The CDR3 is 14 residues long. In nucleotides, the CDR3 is TGTGCCTGGAGTGTGGACAGCTTACGGGAAAAACTGTTTTTT. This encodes CAWSVDSLREKLFF.

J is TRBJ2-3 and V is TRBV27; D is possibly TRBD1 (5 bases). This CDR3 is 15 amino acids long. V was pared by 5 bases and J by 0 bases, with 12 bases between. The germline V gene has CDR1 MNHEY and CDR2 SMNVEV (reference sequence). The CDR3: CASSGAVSSTDTQYF. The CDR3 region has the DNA TGTGCCAGCAGTGGGGCAGTGTCTAGCACAGATACGCAGTATTTT.

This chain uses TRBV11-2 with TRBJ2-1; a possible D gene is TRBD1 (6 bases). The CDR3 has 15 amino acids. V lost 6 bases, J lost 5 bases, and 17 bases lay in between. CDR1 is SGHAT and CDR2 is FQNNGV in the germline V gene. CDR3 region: CASSIRGFVDNEQFF. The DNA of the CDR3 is TGTGCCAGCAGTATAAGGGGGTTTGTGGACAATGAGCAGTTCTTC.

Here the CDR3 DNA reads TGCGCCAGCAGCCCTGATACCCCTCGAGAGACCCAGTACTTC. It codes for CASSPDTPRETQYF. The chain combines TRBV5-1 with TRBJ2-5; no clear D gene. The CDR3 runs to 14 residues. Per germline, CDR1 SGHRS and CDR2 YFSETQ. The germline V and J ends were trimmed by 4 bases and 4 bases, with 14 bases remaining between them.

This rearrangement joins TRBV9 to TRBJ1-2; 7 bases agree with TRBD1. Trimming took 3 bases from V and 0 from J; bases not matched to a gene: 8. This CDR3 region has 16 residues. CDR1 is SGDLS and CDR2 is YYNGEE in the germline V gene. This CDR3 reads CASSASTGPANYGYTF. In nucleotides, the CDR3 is TGTGCCAGCAGCGCCTCGACAGGGCCAGCTAACTATGGCTACACCTTC.